This entry features one T cell receptor beta chain sequence. Its antigen remains unidentified. This record comes from a study of T-cell memory formation after mild COVID-19. Study-wide context: Largely donor-specific TCR clusters were found.

General study results and limits: Contracting clones, day 15 to 85, had balanced CD4/CD8, and later expanders favored CD4+. Contracting CD4+ clones sat mainly in CM and EM; CD8+ in EMRA. The appearance of some responding clones in pre-infection memory suggested that cross-reactive memory joined.

TCRdb recomputed calls from the 5' RACE reads with MiXCR, one row per CDR3 protein. Of around 420,000 distinct CDR3 sequences in the sample, 20% to 25% are singletons; the top ten hold about 8.7%. The germline V gene has CDR1 SNHLY and CDR2 FYNNEI. V was clipped by 8 bases and J by 0 bases, with 8 bases between them. The CDR3 length is 12 residues. The rearrangement uses TRBV2 and TRBJ2-7; TRBD1 might be the D (6 bases). Sequences were obtained from PBMCs or a T cell subset sorted from them (not recorded which). This clonotype was obtained from an adult woman who had mild COVID-19 (a few samples of this study predate the infection). Cell type and time point are not known. This CDR3 is CASLGASYEQYF. The CDR3, as DNA: TGTGCCAGCCTGGGGGCCTCCTACGAGCAGTACTTC.